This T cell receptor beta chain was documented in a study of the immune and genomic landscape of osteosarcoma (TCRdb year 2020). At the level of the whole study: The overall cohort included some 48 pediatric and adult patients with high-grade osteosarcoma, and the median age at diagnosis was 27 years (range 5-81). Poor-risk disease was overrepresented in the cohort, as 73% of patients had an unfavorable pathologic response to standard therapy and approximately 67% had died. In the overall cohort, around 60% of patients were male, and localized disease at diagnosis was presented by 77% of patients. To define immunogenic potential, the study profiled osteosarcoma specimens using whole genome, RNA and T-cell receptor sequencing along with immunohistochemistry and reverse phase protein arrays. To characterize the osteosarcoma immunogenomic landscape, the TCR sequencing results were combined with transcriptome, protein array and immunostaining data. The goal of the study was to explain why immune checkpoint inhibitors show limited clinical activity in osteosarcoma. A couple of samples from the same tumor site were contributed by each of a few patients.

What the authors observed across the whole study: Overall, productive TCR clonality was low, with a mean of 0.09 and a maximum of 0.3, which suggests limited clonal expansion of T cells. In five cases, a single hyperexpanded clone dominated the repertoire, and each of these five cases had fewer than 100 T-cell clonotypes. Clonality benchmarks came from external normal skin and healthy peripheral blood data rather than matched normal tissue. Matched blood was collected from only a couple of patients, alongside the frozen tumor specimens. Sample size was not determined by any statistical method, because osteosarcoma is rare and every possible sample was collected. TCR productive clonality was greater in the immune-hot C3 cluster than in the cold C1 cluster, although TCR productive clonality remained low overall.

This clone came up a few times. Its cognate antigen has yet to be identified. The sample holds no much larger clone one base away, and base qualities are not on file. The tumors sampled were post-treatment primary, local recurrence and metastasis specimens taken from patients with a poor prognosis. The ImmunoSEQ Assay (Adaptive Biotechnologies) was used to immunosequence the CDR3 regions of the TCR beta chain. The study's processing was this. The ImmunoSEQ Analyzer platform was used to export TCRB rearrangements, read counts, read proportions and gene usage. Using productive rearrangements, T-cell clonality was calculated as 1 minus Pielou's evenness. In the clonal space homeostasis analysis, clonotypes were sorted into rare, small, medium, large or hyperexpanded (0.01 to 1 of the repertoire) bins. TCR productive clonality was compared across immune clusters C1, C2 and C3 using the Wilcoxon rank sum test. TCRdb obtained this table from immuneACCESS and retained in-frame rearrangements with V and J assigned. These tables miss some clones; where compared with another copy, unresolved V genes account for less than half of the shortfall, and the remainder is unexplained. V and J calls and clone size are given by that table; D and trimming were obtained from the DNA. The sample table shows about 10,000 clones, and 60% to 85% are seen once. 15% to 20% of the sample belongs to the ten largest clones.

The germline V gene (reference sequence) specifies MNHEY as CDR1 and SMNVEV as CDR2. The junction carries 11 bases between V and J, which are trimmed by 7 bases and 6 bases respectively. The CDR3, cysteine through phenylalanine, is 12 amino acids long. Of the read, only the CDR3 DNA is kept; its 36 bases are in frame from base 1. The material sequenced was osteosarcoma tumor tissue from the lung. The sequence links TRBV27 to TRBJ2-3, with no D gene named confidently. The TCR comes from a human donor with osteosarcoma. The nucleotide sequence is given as TGTGCCAGCAAGGCTGCCGGGGATACGCAGTATTTT. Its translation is CASKAAGDTQYF.